The clone carrying this T cell receptor beta chain was recorded a few times. The antigen is not known. TCRdb recomputed calls from the 5' RACE reads with MiXCR, one row per CDR3 protein. Of approximately 180,000 distinct CDR3 sequences in the sample, 16% are singletons; the top ten hold approximately 2.1%. The data are from a study of T-cell memory formation after mild COVID-19. Overall study: For the most part, TCR clusters were specific to one donor.

CDR1 and CDR2 from the germline V gene are LGHNT and FRNRAP. This CDR3 has 14 amino acids. V was cut by 0 bases and J by 15 bases, with 18 bases left in between. Study-wide findings and caveats: CD4+ contracting clones were found mainly in CM and EM, and CD8+ ones in EMRA. Some clones that responded turned up in pre-infection memory, which suggests that cross-reactive memory joined in. The authors left the SARS-CoV-2 specificity of second-wave clones peaking on day 37 unconfirmed.

The sample taken for sequencing was PBMCs or a T cell subset sorted from them (not recorded which). The rearrangement uses TRBV12-5 and TRBJ2-1; D is undetermined. The TCR comes from an adult woman who had mild COVID-19 (a few samples of this study predate the infection). Cell type and time point are not known. CDR3 sequence: CASGLVSPTPRLFF. CDR3 DNA sequence: TGTGCTAGTGGTTTGGTATCCCCGACTCCTCGGCTGTTCTTC.